This TCR beta chain was captured by sequencing in a study of T-cell memory formation after mild COVID-19. Study results and limitations: Confirmation was lacking for SARS-CoV-2 specificity of second-wave clones that peaked on day 37. Those CD4+ clones that contracted were mainly in CM and EM (CD8+ ones in EMRA).

This clonotype was found a few times. No antigen is known for it. Constant-segment primers served in 5'RACE that generated TCR alpha and TCR beta cDNA libraries bearing sample barcodes and UMIs. TCRdb itself ran the 5' RACE reads through MiXCR, one entry per CDR3 protein. The profile shows some 150,000 distinct CDR3 sequences, 6% of them singletons. Sequencing was carried out using PBMCs or a T cell subset sorted from them (not recorded which). The origin of this receptor is an adult woman who had mild COVID-19 (a few samples of this study predate the infection). Cell type and time point are not known.

CDR3 nucleotides: TGTGCCAGCAGGATTTCAGGGGCGGCAAACTCACCCCTCCACTTT. Translation: CASRISGAANSPLHF. The chain employs TRBV2 and TRBJ1-6, with D possibly TRBD1 on 6 matching bases. The V end lost 6 bases, the J end lost 10 bases, and 19 bases lay between the germline ends. The CDR3 has 15 amino acids. Germline loops: CDR1 SNHLY, CDR2 FYNNEI.